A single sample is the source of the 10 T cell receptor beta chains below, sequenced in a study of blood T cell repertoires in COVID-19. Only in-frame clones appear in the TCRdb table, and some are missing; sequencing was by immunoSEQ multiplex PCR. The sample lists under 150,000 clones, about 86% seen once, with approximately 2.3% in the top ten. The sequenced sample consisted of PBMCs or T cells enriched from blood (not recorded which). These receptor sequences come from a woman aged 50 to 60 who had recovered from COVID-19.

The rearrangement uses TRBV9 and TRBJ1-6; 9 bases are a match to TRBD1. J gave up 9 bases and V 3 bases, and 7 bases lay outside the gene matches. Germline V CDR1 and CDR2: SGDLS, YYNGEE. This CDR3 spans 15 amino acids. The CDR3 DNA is TGTGCCAGCAGCGACGGGACAGGGTATCGTTCACCCCTCCACTTT. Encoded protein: CASSDGTGYRSPLHF. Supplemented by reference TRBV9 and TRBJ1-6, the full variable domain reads DSGVTQTPKHLITATGQRVTLRCSPRSGDLSVYWYQQSLDQGLQFLIQYYNGEERAKGNILERFSAQQFPDLHSELNLSSLELGDSALYFCASSDGTGYRSPLHFGNGTRLTVT.

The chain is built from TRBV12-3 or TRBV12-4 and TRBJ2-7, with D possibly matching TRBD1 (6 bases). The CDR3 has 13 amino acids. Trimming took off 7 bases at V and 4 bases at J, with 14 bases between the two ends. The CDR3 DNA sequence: TGTGCCAGCACCATTGGGGGCGCATACGAGCAGTACTTC. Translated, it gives CASTIGGAYEQYF.

For the CDR3, the DNA is TGTGCCAGTAGCCTTAGGGAGGGATACAGGGGGGATCAGCCCCAGCATTTT. It translates to CASSLREGYRGDQPQHF. This sequence joins TRBV19 and TRBJ1-5, with TRBD1 matching 8 bases. Germline V gene data show CDR1 as LNHDA and CDR2 as SQIVND (reference sequence). The J segment lost 5 bases and the V segment lost 6 bases, leaving 15 bases of the junction unmatched. This CDR3 contains 17 residues.

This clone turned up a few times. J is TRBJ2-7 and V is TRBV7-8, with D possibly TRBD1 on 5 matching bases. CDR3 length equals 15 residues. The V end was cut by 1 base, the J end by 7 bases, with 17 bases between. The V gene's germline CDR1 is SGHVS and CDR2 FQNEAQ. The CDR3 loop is CASSLVGGAFGEQYF. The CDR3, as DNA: TGTGCCAGCAGCTTAGTGGGTGGGGCTTTCGGAGAGCAGTACTTC.

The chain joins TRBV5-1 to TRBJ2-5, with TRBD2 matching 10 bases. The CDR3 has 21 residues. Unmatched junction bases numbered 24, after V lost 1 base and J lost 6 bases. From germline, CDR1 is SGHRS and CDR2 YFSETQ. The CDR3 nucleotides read TGCGCCAGCAGCTTGTCTATTGGAACCCTTCTAGCGGGGGAACCCAAGAAGACCCAGTACTTC. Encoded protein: CASSLSIGTLLAGEPKKTQYF.

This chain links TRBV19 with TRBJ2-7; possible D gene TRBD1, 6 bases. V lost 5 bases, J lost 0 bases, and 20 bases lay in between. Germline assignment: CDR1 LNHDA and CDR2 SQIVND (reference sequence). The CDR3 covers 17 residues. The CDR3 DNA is TGTGCCAGTAGTTCCTCCACCGGACAGAAGAGCTCCTACGAGCAGTACTTC. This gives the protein CASSSSTGQKSSYEQYF.

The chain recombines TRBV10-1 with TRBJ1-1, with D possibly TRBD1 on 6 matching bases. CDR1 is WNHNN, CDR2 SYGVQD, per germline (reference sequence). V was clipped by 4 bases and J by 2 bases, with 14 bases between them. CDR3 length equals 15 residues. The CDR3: CASSGGGTGNTEAFF. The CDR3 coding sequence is TGCGCCAGCAGTGGAGGGGGTACAGGTAACACTGAAGCTTTCTTT.

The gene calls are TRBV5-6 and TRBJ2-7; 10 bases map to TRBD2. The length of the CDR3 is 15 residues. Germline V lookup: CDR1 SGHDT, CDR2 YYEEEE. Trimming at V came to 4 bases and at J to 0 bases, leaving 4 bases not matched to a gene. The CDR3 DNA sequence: TGTGCCAGCAGCCTACTAGCGGGGCTCTCCTACGAGCAGTACTTC. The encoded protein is CASSLLAGLSYEQYF.

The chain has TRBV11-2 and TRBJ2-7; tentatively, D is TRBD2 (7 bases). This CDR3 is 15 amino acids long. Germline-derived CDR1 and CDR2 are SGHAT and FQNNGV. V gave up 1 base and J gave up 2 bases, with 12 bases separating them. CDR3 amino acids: CASSLGGGGTYEQYF. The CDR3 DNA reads TGTGCCAGCAGCTTAGGAGGGGGGGGGACCTACGAGCAGTACTTC.

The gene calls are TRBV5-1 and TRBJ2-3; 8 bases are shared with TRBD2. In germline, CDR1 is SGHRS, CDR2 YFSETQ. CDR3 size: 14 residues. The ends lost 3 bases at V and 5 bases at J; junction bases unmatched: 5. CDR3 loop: CASSSSGQVDTQYF. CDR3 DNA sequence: TGCGCCAGCAGCTCTAGCGGGCAGGTAGATACGCAGTATTTT. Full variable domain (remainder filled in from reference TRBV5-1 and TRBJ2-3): KAGVTQTPRYLIKTRGQQVTLSCSPISGHRSVSWYQQTPGQGLQFLFEYFSETQRNKGNFPGRFSGRQFSNSRSEMNVSTLELGDSALYLCASSSSGQVDTQYFGPGTRLTVL.